This entry describes one T cell receptor beta chain. This CDR3 region has 15 residues. Trimming pared 2 bases from V and 2 bases from J, leaving 9 bases between. CDR1 is WNHNN, CDR2 SYGVQD, per germline (reference sequence). Only in-frame clones appear in the TCRdb table, and some are missing; sequencing was by immunoSEQ multiplex PCR. The sample lists 95,000 to 100,000 clones, roughly 83% occurring once. This sample is part of a study of OX40 agonist ivuxolimab in advanced cancers. About the study: At doses from 0.01 to 10 mg/kg, patients were given intravenous ivuxolimab every 2 weeks. A male proportion of over 75% was recorded, with mean age approximately 64 years and range about 20 to 79.

The origin of this receptor is an adult with an advanced solid tumor such as melanoma, head and neck, liver or kidney cancer. The starting material was CD4+ or CD8+ T cells sorted from blood, obtained in a trial of the OX40 agonist ivuxolimab. The chain carries TRBV10-1 and TRBJ2-2; no clear D gene. The CDR3 DNA is TGCGCCAGCAGTGAGGGCAGCCCTAACACCGGGGAGCTGTTTTTT. Protein: CASSEGSPNTGELFF.